This record concerns one T cell receptor (beta chain) sequence. The V and J ends lost 4 bases and 1 base respectively, with 18 bases between them. Germline loops: CDR1 SGHRS, CDR2 YFSETQ. The length of the CDR3 is 16 residues. A second 7 to 11 cycle PCR used barcoded and J-beta primers. TCRdb reanalysed the 5' RACE reads using MiXCR and keeps one entry per CDR3 protein. Counted here are 700,000 to 950,000 distinct CDR3 sequences, more than 45% occurring once; the ten biggest clones make up approximately 23%. This entry belongs to a study of blood T cells in healthy people across ages. V and J are TRBV5-1 and TRBJ2-7; the D is unclear. The receptor comes from a man in his thirties or forties in good health. Sequencing input: blood. CDR3 coding DNA: TGCGCCAGCAGCCACCTACGACCCGGGCGGTCCTACGAGCAGTACTTC. This sequence encodes CASSHLRPGRSYEQYF.